Reported below is one T cell receptor beta chain. This clonotype was seen more than once but under ten times. There is no known antigen for this receptor. Just one base apart from a much larger clone, this may be a read error. The library was produced with multiplex PCR. Sequencing relied on an Illumina HiSeq 2500. Following protocols modified from ARM-PCR, the researchers constructed TCRbeta libraries through three rounds of nested PCR with primers (Table S4). Before sequencing, PCR products of 200-500 bp were cut from the gel and purified using the QIAquick gel extraction kit. The authors processed their data as follows. Trimmomatic was used to clean the reads, FLASH was used to merge the reads into complete CDR3 sequences, and MiTCR was used to assign the reads to V(D)J germline segments. VDJtools was used to compute clonal diversity as the inverse Simpson's index. A read counted as productive if the sequence was in-frame and lacked a premature stop codon. TCRdb passed the public sequencing reads through fastp at Q25 and MiXCR, retaining productive beta sequences. Entries that share a CDR3 protein sequence are merged under the most common genes and DNA. V and J calls and clone size were set by TCRdb, not the authors. This sample gives over 110,000 distinct CDR3 sequences in total; around 60% of them show up just once. The ten biggest clones cover roughly 20% of the sample.

Trimming leaves V shorter by 7 bases and J shorter by 0 bases, with the junction holding 11 bases beyond the gene matches. CDR1 and CDR2 are drawn from the germline V gene (reference sequence): MNHNY, SVGAGI. Including cysteine and phenylalanine, the CDR3 has 16 amino acids. This entry keeps only the CDR3 DNA: 48 bases, framed from base 1. RNA was isolated from bulk unsorted tissue, and RNA quality was assessed with a NanoDrop ND-1000 and an Agilent 2100. All donors had newly diagnosed lung cancer, had not received prior chemotherapy, and were admitted for thoracic surgery in China between August and November 2014. Patients with previous radiotherapy or chemotherapy, or with another concurrent cancer, were excluded from the study. Surgical tissue pieces of about 1-2.1 cm3 were preserved in RNAlater solution and stored at -80 °C until use. These data belong to a study of tumor and adjacent non-tumor tissue in lung cancer (dated by TCRdb to the late 2010s). Notes on the research overall: By cancer type, the cohort comprised eleven to twelve adenocarcinoma patients, 2 squamous cell carcinoma patients and 1 small cell lung cancer patient. The roughly 15 patients were aged about 30 to 76 years, included some 10 men and 5 women, and had TNM stage I to III disease. Sequencing produced about 130,000,000 productive TCRbeta reads in total, an average of approximately 4.2 million reads per sample. The study compared bulk TCRbeta repertoires between lung tumor tissue and matched distant non-tumor lung tissue from some 14 lung cancer patients. For each patient, one tumor sample and one normal lung sample were taken, giving some 33 paired specimens that underwent TCRbeta CDR3 sequencing. Overall results and qualifications from the work: In normal lung, the top 100 clones accounted for a significantly larger cumulative share of the repertoire than in tumor tissue. Younger patients had significantly higher TCR diversity, and higher tumor TCR diversity was associated with shorter overall and disease-free survival. TCR diversity (inverse Simpson) was significantly higher in tumor than in normal lung tissue (approximately 400 vs 170, P = 0.0075, Mann-Whitney U test). Peripheral blood was not sequenced, so blood TCRbeta repertoires in these lung cancer patients were not examined. Neither the sequencing platform nor unique molecular identifiers are mentioned in the methods. The cohort had only 15 or so patients, and the authors noted that larger samples and more detailed clinical data are needed.

This chain joins TRBV6-6 to TRBJ2-7, and 8 junctional nucleotides match TRBD1. Sequencing used lung tumor tissue. The sequence was obtained from a man aged 55 to 70 with small cell lung cancer. The nucleotide sequence is TGTGCCAGCATGATGACAGGGGACATCCTCTCCTACGAGCAGTACTTC. The translation is CASMMTGDILSYEQYF.